This entry is about one T cell receptor beta chain. Its antigen is unknown. These data originate in a study of response to subunit inactivated influenza vaccine. The CDR3 runs 12 residues. The germline CDR1 and CDR2 sequences are KGHSH and LQKENI. V was pared by 1 base and J by 4 bases, with 5 bases between. Each CDR3 protein gets one entry after TCRdb re-called the RT-PCR reads with MiXCR. This table has under 750,000 distinct CDR3 sequences, approximately 12% appearing once. General study points: With each seasonal influenza vaccination, the authors suggested, few new T cells are recruited.

The receptor was isolated from a man aged 50 to 60 who received an inactivated influenza vaccine. This rearrangement joins TRBV18 to TRBJ2-7, with D unresolved. The sample was PBMCs from blood, taken on the day of vaccination. CDR3 nucleotide sequence: TGTGCCAGCTCACCACAGATTTACGAGCAGTACTTC. Translation: CASSPQIYEQYF.